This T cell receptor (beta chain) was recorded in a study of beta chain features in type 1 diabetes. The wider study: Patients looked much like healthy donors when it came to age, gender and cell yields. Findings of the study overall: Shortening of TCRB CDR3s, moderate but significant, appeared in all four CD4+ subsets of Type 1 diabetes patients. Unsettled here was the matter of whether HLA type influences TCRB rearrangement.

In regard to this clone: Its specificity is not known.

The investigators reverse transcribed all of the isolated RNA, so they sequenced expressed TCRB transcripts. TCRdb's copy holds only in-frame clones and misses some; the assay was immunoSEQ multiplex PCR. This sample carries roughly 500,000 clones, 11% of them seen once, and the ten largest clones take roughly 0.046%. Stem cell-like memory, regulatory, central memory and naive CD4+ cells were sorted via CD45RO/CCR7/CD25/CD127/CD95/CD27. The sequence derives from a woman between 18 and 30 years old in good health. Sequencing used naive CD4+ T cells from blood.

DNA for the CDR3: TGTGCCAGCAGCCCTAGCGGGGGGGCCTACAATGAGCAGTTCTTC. This encodes CASSPSGGAYNEQFF. The gene calls are TRBV7-9 and TRBJ2-1; 12 positions agree with TRBD2. The germline gives CDR1 SEHNR, CDR2 FQNEAQ (reference sequence). The CDR3 covers 15 residues. V lost 5 bases, J lost 2 bases, and 1 base stayed unmatched.